Below, 24 T cell receptor beta chains from the same sample are listed, as sequenced in a study of T-cell reconstitution after alpha-beta-depleted transplantation in children. During its preparation, the TCRbeta library received unique molecular identifiers. TCRdb reprocessed the PCR reads via MiXCR and lists one record per CDR3 protein. The sample includes around 600,000 distinct CDR3 sequences, around 23% of them seen just once. The sample was PBMCs, mostly from graft donor cells, taken 360 days after TCRalphabeta/CD19-depleted stem cell transplant. These receptors were taken from a boy less than two years old who had a stem cell transplant for acute myeloid leukemia, so the T cells may come from the graft donor.

This clonotype was seen ten or more times. The chain joins TRBV12-3 or TRBV12-4 to TRBJ2-6; no reliable D call. The V end lost 7 bases, the J end lost 0 bases, and 1 base lay between the germline ends. This CDR3 region has 12 residues. The CDR3 loop reads CASNSGANVLTF. DNA for the CDR3: TGTGCCAGCAACTCTGGGGCCAACGTCCTGACTTTC.

This sequence joins TRBV12-3 or TRBV12-4 and TRBJ2-7; D is unresolved. V was trimmed by 5 bases and J by 6 bases, leaving 11 bases between them. The CDR3 is 12 amino acids. CDR3 amino acids: CASSHNRVEQYV. The DNA for the CDR3 is TGTGCCAGCAGTCACAATCGGGTCGAGCAGTACGTC.

J is TRBJ2-5 and V is TRBV15; the match to TRBD1 covers 7 bases. V lost 6 bases and J lost 1; bases outside the gene matches: 5. CDR1 and CDR2 (germline): LNHNV, YYDKDF (reference sequence). The length of the CDR3 is 14 residues. CDR3 sequence (DNA): TGTGCCACCAGTGGACAGGAACTCCAAGAGACCCAGTACTTC. Protein sequence: CATSGQELQETQYF.

This clonotype was seen many times. This sequence joins TRBV28 and TRBJ2-7; 7 nucleotides align to TRBD1. CDR1 is MDHEN and CDR2 is SYDVKM in the germline V gene. V lost 5 bases to trimming and J lost 4 bases; unmatched junction nucleotides: 11. The CDR3 is 15 residues long. In nucleotides, the CDR3 is TGTGCCAGCAGTCTGACAGGGATGGGAACGTACGAGCAGTACGTC. Translated: CASSLTGMGTYEQYV.

This clonotype was detected only a few times. V gene TRBV27 combines with J gene TRBJ2-1; D might be TRBD2 (7 bases). The CDR3 has 14 residues. The V gene lost 1 base and the J gene lost 7 bases, with 11 bases spanning the gap. Germline CDR1 MNHEY, CDR2 SMNVEV (reference sequence). For the CDR3, the DNA is TGTGCCAGCAGTTTATACGGGGGGCTGAATGAGCAGTTCTTC. It yields the protein CASSLYGGLNEQFF.

The chain recombines TRBV6-1 with TRBJ1-6; D is ambiguous. Trimming shortened V by 6 bases and J by 6 bases, and 15 bases separated the two germline ends. Germline-derived CDR1 and CDR2 are MNHNS and SASEGT. CDR3 length equals 15 residues. The CDR3 nucleotides read TGTGCCAGCAGAGCGAGGGTTCGAGGTAATTCACCCCTCCACTTT. Amino acids: CASRARVRGNSPLHF.

This clonotype was observed a few times. The gene calls are TRBV20-1 and TRBJ2-1, with 7 bases identical to TRBD1. Germline CDR1 reads DFQATT; CDR2 reads SNEGSKA (reference sequence). The CDR3 length is 17 residues. V gave up 0 bases and J gave up 0 bases; unmatched junction bases: 8. CDR3 in DNA: TGCAGTGCTAGAGACCCATCGGGACAGAGCTCCTACAATGAGCAGTTCTTC. Residues: CSARDPSGQSSYNEQFF.

This clonotype was seen repeatedly, ten times or more. This chain links TRBV3-1 with TRBJ2-2; D unclear. Trimming took 2 bases from V and 6 from J, leaving 4 bases between them. Looked up from germline, CDR1 is LGHDT and CDR2 is YNNKEL (reference sequence). The CDR3 length is 12 residues. Written as DNA, the CDR3 is TGTGCCAGCAGCCAACGACCCGGGGAGCTGTTTTTT. Residues: CASSQRPGELFF.

The rearrangement uses TRBV12-5 and TRBJ2-7; tentatively, D is TRBD2 (6 bases). The CDR3 runs 17 residues. Trimming shortened V by 1 base and J by 1 base, and 17 bases separated the two germline ends. Germline V lookup: CDR1 LGHNT, CDR2 FRNRAP. The CDR3 is CASGLGGPTGTSYEQYF. The CDR3 nucleotides read TGTGCTAGTGGTTTGGGGGGACCGACGGGGACTTCCTACGAGCAGTACTTC.

The table lists this clonotype with many counts. The chain couples TRBV15 to TRBJ2-6; unclear D gene. The CDR3 runs 16 residues. Per germline, CDR1 LNHNV and CDR2 YYDKDF (reference sequence). The V end was cut by 2 bases, the J end by 0 bases, with 8 bases between. The CDR3 DNA follows: TGTGCCACCAGCAGAACGTACCACTCTGGGGCCAACGTCCTGACTTTC. The encoded protein is CATSRTYHSGANVLTF.

This clonotype was seen at least ten times. V gene TRBV6-6 combines with J gene TRBJ2-7; D gene unclear. The CDR3 runs 12 residues. The V gene lost 4 bases and the J gene lost 5 bases, with 9 bases spanning the gap. Germline loops: CDR1 MNHNY, CDR2 SVGAGI (reference sequence). CDR3 in DNA: TGTGCCAGCAGTTTCCTACACCACGAGCAGTACTTC. As protein: CASSFLHHEQYF.

Many counts were recorded for this clonotype. The chain couples TRBV29-1 to TRBJ2-1, with 9 positions matching TRBD1. The CDR3 is 14 residues long. Looked up from germline, CDR1 is SQVTM and CDR2 is ANQGSEA. Trimming cost V 7 bases and J 1 base; bases outside gene matches: 5. The CDR3 sequence is CSGSDRGSYNEQFF. DNA for the CDR3: TGCAGCGGCTCCGACAGGGGGTCCTACAATGAGCAGTTCTTC.

This clonotype showed up many times. This chain joins TRBV29-1 and TRBJ2-2; D is perhaps TRBD1 (6 bases). Per the germline V gene, CDR1 is SQVTM and CDR2 is ANQGSEA. The CDR3 is made up of 15 amino acids. V was cut by 1 base and J by 4 bases, with 13 bases left in between. CDR3: CSVEVAGVGTGELFF. The CDR3 coding sequence is TGCAGCGTTGAAGTGGCAGGGGTAGGCACCGGGGAGCTGTTTTTT.

The rearrangement uses TRBV21-1 and TRBJ2-5. TRBV21-1 is a recognized pseudogene. CDR3 length: 15 amino acids. The CDR3 spells CASSKGKTEEETQYF. DNA for the CDR3: TGTGCCAGCAGCAAAGGTAAAACAGAGGAAGAGACCCAGTACTTC.

This clonotype came up many times. This chain joins TRBV29-1 and TRBJ2-1; the D gene is possibly TRBD1 (6 bases). Germline V gives CDR1 SQVTM, CDR2 ANQGSEA. The CDR3 loop spans 14 amino acids. V lost 4 bases to trimming and J lost 1 base, with 11 bases between them. CDR3 in amino acids: CSVVSTGSYNEQFF. As DNA, the CDR3 is TGCAGCGTTGTGTCGACAGGATCCTACAATGAGCAGTTCTTC.

This clonotype was seen many times. V and J are TRBV5-1 and TRBJ1-1; 9 bases fit TRBD1. Germline CDR1 is SGHRS and CDR2 is YFSETQ. This CDR3 has 16 residues. V lost 7 bases, J lost 3 bases, and 13 bases stayed unmatched. CDR3 DNA: TGCGCCAGCCTACCAGTAGGGGGACAGGGTGACACTGAAGCTTTCTTT. The encoded protein is CASLPVGGQGDTEAFF.

This clonotype was seen more than once but under ten times. This chain joins TRBV12-3 or TRBV12-4 and TRBJ1-1, with D perhaps matching TRBD1 (6 bases). V lost 3 bases and J lost 8, with 10 bases in between. This CDR3 has 12 residues. CDR3 residues: CASSFPGTEAFF. In nucleotides, the CDR3 is TGTGCCAGCAGTTTTCCTGGGACAGAAGCTTTCTTT.

This clonotype was counted a few times. This chain connects TRBV12-3 or TRBV12-4 to TRBJ1-1; D is unclear. The CDR3 runs to 12 residues. V gave up 5 bases and J gave up 5 bases, with 9 bases separating them. The CDR3 protein is CASSRGLTEAFF. DNA of the CDR3: TGTGCCAGCAGTCGTGGATTAACTGAAGCTTTCTTT.

The genes are TRBV9 and TRBJ2-5; possible D gene TRBD1, 5 bases. V was shortened by 3 bases and J by 1 base, with 13 bases between the two germline ends. This CDR3 contains 15 residues. Germline lookup yields CDR1 SGDLS and CDR2 YYNGEE. Written as DNA, the CDR3 is TGTGCCAGCAGCGGAGGACACACAGTCCAAGAGACCCAGTACTTC. As protein: CASSGGHTVQETQYF.

This clonotype was recorded at least ten times. The chain employs TRBV29-1 and TRBJ2-5; D assignment may be TRBD1 or TRBD2 (5 bases each). The V and J ends lost 4 bases and 5 bases respectively, with 17 bases between them. The length of the CDR3 is 14 residues. Per germline, CDR1 SQVTM and CDR2 ANQGSEA. The CDR3 nucleotides are TGCAGCGTTGGGGGCCACAGCACGGGGGAGACCCAGTACTTC. This encodes CSVGGHSTGETQYF.

Many counts were recorded for this clonotype. CDR3 in amino acids: CSVHRVEHYEQYF. As DNA, the CDR3 is TGCAGTGTTCACCGGGTCGAACACTACGAGCAGTACTTC. The rearrangement links TRBV20-1 to TRBJ2-7; D unresolved. CDR3 length equals 13 residues. CDR1 is DFQATT, CDR2 SNEGSKA, per germline (reference sequence). V was cut by 7 bases and J by 3 bases, with 16 bases left in between.

The gene calls are TRBV7-8 and TRBJ2-7; TRBD1 might be the D (5 bases). In germline, CDR1 is SGHVS, CDR2 FQNEAQ. V was clipped by 5 bases and J by 4 bases, with 15 bases between them. The CDR3 is 14 residues long. The CDR3 sequence is CASSIAGRYYEQYV. Written as DNA, the CDR3 is TGTGCCAGCAGCATCGCAGGGCGTTATTACGAGCAGTACGTC.

In its sample, this clonotype was seen many times. This sequence joins TRBV7-9 and TRBJ2-1; 9 bases align to TRBD1. The V segment lost 7 bases and the J segment 7 bases; nucleotides outside the gene matches: 17. CDR1 SEHNR and CDR2 FQNEAQ come from the germline V gene (reference sequence). CDR3 length: 17 amino acids. The CDR3 DNA follows: TGTGCCAGCACCCCACGGCTAGGGGGACAGGGTAGGAATGAGCAGTTCTTC. It codes for CASTPRLGGQGRNEQFF. The full variable domain, with the rest looked up from reference TRBV7-9 and TRBJ2-1, is DTGVSQNPRHKITKRGQNVTFRCDPISEHNRLYWYRQTLGQGPEFLTYFQNEAQLEKSRLLSDRFSAERPKGSFSTLEIQRTEQGDSAMYLCASTPRLGGQGRNEQFFGPGTRLTVL.

This clonotype was observed at least ten times. This chain uses TRBV5-1 with TRBJ1-1, with 8 nucleotides matching TRBD1. The V gene's germline CDR1 is SGHRS and CDR2 YFSETQ. V was clipped by 6 bases and J by 1 base; unmatched bases: 11. The CDR3 has 16 residues. CDR3 nucleotide sequence: TGCGCCAGCACCATATGGACAGGGCGTTCGAACACTGAAGCTTTCTTT. It is translated as CASTIWTGRSNTEAFF. Variable domain in full (rest from reference TRBV5-1 and TRBJ1-1): KAGVTQTPRYLIKTRGQQVTLSCSPISGHRSVSWYQQTPGQGLQFLFEYFSETQRNKGNFPGRFSGRQFSNSRSEMNVSTLELGDSALYLCASTIWTGRSNTEAFFGQGTRLTVV.